Listed below are T cell receptor beta chains from one sample, sequenced in a study of siplizumab effects on memory and regulatory T cells. Some clones are missing from TCRdb's copy, which holds only in-frame ones; the method was immunoSEQ multiplex PCR. The profile covers approximately 98,000 clones, with 85% to 95% appearing a single time and 1% to 1.5% taken by the ten largest. Sequenced: non-Treg CD4+ T cells sorted from blood. The receptor source for this set is a human donor in good health. The CDR3 runs from the conserved cysteine through the conserved F or W. A D gene is named only where the DNA matches it firmly. Part of the rows lack a size; the others show once, few, many or a class for expanded clones.

once,TRBV28,13,TRBJ1-2,.,CASSLSGQRGYTF
.,TRBV4-1,15,TRBJ2-3,TRBD2,CASSQTSGGTDTQYF
.,TRBV28,16,TRBJ2-4,.,CASSLMVTLAKNIQYF
.,TRBV7-2,15,TRBJ2-2,.,CASSLGSLVTGELFF
.,TRBV6-6,14,TRBJ1-1,.,CASSYSSEYTEAFF
.,TRBV28,13,TRBJ1-2,.,CASRLSGTDGYTF
.,TRBV5-1,14,TRBJ1-1,.,CASSPGPMNTEAFF
.,TRBV6-5,15,TRBJ2-1,.,CASRPMGGVSGEQFF
.,TRBV27,17,TRBJ2-1,TRBD2,CASSLSGSAGGSGKQFF
.,TRBV6-6,14,TRBJ2-7,.,CASSSEEREYEQYF
once,TRBV28,16,TRBJ2-3,.,CASRPAWVRSTDTQYF
.,TRBV5-4,14,TRBJ2-5,TRBD1,CASSKGQYQETQYF
.,TRBV5-1,13,TRBJ1-2,.,CASRAFTNYGYTF
.,TRBV5-1,14,TRBJ2-5,.,CASRLTGAQETQYF
.,TRBV28,16,TRBJ2-7,TRBD2,CASRSSPRDYSYEQYF
.,TRBV18,14,TRBJ2-1,.,CASSLYRASNEQFF
.,TRBV6-1,14,TRBJ1-2,TRBD1,CASSGLQGVEGYTF
.,TRBV7-6,12,TRBJ2-7,.,CASSLGGGEQYF
.,TRBV30,17,TRBJ2-6,.,CAWSLQGPDAGANVLTF
.,TRBV6-5,14,TRBJ1-4,.,CASSYKGVKEKLFF
.,TRBV4-2,14,TRBJ1-2,.,CASSQFNGVRGYTF
.,TRBV20-1,11,TRBJ2-1,.,CSATGYNEQFF
.,TRBV18,14,TRBJ1-5,TRBD1,CASSATGAGQPQHF
.,TRBV29-1,10,TRBJ1-1,.,CSAWYTEAFF
once,TRBV28,15,TRBJ1-5,TRBD1,CASRLGGRSNQPQHF
.,TRBV18,15,TRBJ2-2,.,CASSPYPGDTGELFF
.,TRBV10-2,14,TRBJ2-4,.,CASSDSFAKNIQYF
.,TRBV6-6,15,TRBJ2-4,.,CASSRTDIAKNIQYF
.,TRBV28,13,TRBJ2-2,TRBD1,CASRDSQVGELFF
once,TRBV7-3,17,TRBJ2-2,.,CASARSSQGSHTGELFF
.,TRBV27,13,TRBJ2-3,.,CASSLSWPDTQYF
once,TRBV19,16,TRBJ2-4,TRBD2,CASSIEKWGGKNIQYF
.,TRBV18,15,TRBJ2-7,TRBD2,CASSPPQRGRVEQYF
.,TRBV30,13,TRBJ1-5,.,CAWSRQLHQPQHF
.,TRBV28,15,TRBJ2-1,.,CASRSASGGRNEQFF
.,TRBV5-6,13,TRBJ2-3,.,CASSFMGADTQYF
.,TRBV15,17,TRBJ2-7,TRBD2,CATSRATTSGRPYEQYF
.,TRBV15,13,TRBJ2-5,.,CATSRGLQETQYF
.,TRBV28,15,TRBJ1-6,.,CASSPPRSYNSPLHF
.,TRBV2,17,TRBJ2-6,.,CASSALTLASGANVLTF
once,TRBV6-7,18,TRBJ2-5,TRBD1,CASSYSSPGDRGWETQYF
.,TRBV27,19,TRBJ2-7,.,CASSLYGPTAGQYTYEQYF
.,TRBV6-5,12,TRBJ1-2,.,CASSSAYYGYTF
.,TRBV19,13,TRBJ1-1,.,CASSPSLNTEAFF
.,TRBV5-8,14,TRBJ2-2,.,CASSLFQGTGELFF